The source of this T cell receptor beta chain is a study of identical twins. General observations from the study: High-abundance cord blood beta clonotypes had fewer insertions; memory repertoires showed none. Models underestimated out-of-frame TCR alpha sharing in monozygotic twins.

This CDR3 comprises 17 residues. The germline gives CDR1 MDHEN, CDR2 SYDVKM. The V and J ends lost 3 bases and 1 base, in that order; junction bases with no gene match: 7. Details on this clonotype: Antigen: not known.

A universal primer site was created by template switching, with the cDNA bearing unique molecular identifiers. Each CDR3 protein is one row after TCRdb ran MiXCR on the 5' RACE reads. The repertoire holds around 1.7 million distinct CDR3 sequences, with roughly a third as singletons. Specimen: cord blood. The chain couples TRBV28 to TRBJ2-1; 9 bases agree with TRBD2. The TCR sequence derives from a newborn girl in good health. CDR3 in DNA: TGTGCCAGCAGTTTGGCTAGCGGGGACACTTCCTACAATGAGCAGTTCTTC. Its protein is CASSLASGDTSYNEQFF.